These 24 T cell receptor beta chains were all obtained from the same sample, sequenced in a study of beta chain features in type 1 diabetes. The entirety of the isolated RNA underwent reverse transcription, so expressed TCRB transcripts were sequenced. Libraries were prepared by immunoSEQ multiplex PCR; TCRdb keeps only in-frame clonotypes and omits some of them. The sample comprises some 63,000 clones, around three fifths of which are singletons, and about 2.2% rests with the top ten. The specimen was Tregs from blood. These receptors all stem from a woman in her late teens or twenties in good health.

The CDR3 protein is CASSFLFSGRPSEVDEQFF. The CDR3 nucleotides are TGTGCCAGCAGCTTTTTGTTTAGCGGGAGACCCTCCGAGGTTGATGAGCAGTTCTTC. The chain is built from TRBV7-6 and TRBJ2-1; 9 nucleotides agree with TRBD2. Losses at the gene ends were 3 bases for V and 8 bases for J; bases not matched to a gene: 20. Germline CDR1 and CDR2: SGHVS and FNYEAQ. The CDR3 is 19 amino acids.

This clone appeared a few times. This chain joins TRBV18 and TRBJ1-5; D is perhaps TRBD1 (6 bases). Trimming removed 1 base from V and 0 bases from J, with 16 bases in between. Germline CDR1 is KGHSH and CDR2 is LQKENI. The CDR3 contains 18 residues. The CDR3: CASSPRPPGHNSNQPQHF. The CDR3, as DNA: TGTGCCAGCTCACCACGGCCACCGGGACACAATAGCAATCAGCCCCAGCATTTT.

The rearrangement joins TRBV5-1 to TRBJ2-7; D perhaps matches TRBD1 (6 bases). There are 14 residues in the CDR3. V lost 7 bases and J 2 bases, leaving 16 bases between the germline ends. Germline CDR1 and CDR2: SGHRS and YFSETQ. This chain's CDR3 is CASALGDTTYEQYF. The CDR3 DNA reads TGCGCCAGCGCCCTCGGGGACACCACCTACGAGCAGTACTTC.

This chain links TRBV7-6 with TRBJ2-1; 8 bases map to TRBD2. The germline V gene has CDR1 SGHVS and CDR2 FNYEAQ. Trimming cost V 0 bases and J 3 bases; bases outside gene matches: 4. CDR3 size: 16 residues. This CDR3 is CASSLAGGRNYNEQFF. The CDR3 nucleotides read TGTGCCAGCAGCTTAGCGGGCGGGAGGAACTACAATGAGCAGTTCTTC. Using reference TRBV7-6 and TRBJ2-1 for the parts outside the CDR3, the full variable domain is GAGVSQSPRYKVTKRGQDVALRCDPISGHVSLYWYRQALGQGPEFLTYFNYEAQQDKSGLPNDRFSAERPEGSISTLTIQRTEQRDSAMYRCASSLAGGRNYNEQFFGPGTRLTVL.

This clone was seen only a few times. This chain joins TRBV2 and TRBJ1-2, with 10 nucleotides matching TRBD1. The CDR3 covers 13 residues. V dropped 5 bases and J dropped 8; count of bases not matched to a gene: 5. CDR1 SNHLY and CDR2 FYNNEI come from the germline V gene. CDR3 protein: CASSPGQGTGYTF. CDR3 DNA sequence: TGTGCCAGCAGTCCGGGACAGGGGACGGGCTACACCTTC.

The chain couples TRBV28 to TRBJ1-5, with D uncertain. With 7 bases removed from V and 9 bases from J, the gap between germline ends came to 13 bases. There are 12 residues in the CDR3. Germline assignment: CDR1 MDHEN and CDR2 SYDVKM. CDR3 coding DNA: TGTGCCAGCACCCCTGGGCCGAGGCCCCAGCATTTT. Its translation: CASTPGPRPQHF.

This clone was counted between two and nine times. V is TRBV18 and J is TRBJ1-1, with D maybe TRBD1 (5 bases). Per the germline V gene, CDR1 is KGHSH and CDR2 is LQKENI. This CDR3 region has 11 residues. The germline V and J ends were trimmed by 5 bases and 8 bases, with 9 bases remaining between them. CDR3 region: CASSSKGEAFF. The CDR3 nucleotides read TGTGCCAGCTCATCAAAGGGGGAAGCTTTCTTT.

CDR3 coding DNA: TGCGCCAGCAGCCCTGGGGGGTCCAATCAGCCCCAGCATTTT. Encoded protein: CASSPGGSNQPQHF. The rearrangement joins TRBV5-1 to TRBJ1-5; D possibly corresponds to TRBD1 (5 bases). Per germline, CDR1 SGHRS and CDR2 YFSETQ. V was cut by 4 bases and J by 3 bases, with 11 bases left in between. CDR3 length equals 14 residues.

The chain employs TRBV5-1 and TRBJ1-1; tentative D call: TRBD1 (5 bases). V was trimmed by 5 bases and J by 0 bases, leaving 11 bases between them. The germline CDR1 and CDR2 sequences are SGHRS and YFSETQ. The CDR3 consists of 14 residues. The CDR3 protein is CASRTGALNTEAFF. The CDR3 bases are TGCGCCAGCAGAACTGGGGCCTTGAACACTGAAGCTTTCTTT.

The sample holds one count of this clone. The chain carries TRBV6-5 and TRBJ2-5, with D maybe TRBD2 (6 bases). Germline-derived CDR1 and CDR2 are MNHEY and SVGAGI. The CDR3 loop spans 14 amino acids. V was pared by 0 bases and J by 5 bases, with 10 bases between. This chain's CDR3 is CASSYSSGRETQYF. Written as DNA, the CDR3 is TGTGCCAGCAGTTACTCGAGTGGGAGGGAGACCCAGTACTTC.

CDR3 coding DNA: TGCGCCAGCAGCGGACAACCTAGCGGGATCTCCTACGAGCAGTACTTC. Translating it yields CASSGQPSGISYEQYF. V is TRBV5-1 and J is TRBJ2-7; 9 positions match TRBD2. Germline CDR1 reads SGHRS; CDR2 reads YFSETQ. The J segment lost 0 bases and the V segment lost 4 bases, leaving 8 bases of the junction unmatched. This CDR3 is built from 16 residues.

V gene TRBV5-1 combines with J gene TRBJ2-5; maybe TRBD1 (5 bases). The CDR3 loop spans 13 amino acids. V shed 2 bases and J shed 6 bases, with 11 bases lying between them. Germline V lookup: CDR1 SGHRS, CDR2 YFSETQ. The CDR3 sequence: CASSFGREKTQYF. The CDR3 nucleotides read TGCGCCAGCAGCTTTGGCAGGGAAAAGACCCAGTACTTC.

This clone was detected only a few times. In nucleotides, the CDR3 is TGTGCCAGTAGTACTTCTCTCCGGGGGGGAGAGACCCAGTACTTC. Its protein is CASSTSLRGGETQYF. V usage is TRBV19 and J usage is TRBJ2-5; 8 bases are a match to TRBD2. The CDR3 has 15 amino acids. Losses at the gene ends were 4 bases for V and 4 bases for J; bases not matched to a gene: 8. Germline values: CDR1 LNHDA, CDR2 SQIVND (reference sequence).

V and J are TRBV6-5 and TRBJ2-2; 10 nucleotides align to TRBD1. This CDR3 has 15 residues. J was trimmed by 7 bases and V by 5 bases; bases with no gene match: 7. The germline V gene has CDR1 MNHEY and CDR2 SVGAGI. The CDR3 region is CASSGDRGRNGELFF. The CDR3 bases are TGTGCCAGCAGTGGAGACAGGGGGCGAAACGGGGAGCTGTTTTTT.

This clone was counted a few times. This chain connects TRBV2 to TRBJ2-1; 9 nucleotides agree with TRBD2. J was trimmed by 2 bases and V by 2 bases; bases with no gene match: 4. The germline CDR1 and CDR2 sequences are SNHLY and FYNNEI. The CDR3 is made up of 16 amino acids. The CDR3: CASSERGGRAYNEQFF. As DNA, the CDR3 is TGTGCCAGCAGTGAAAGAGGCGGGAGGGCCTACAATGAGCAGTTCTTC.

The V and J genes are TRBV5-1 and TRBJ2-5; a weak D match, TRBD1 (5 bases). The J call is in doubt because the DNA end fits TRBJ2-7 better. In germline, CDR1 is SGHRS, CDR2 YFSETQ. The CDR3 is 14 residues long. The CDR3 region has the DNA TGCGCCAGCAGCTTGGCCCCAGGGCTCGGCGAGCAGTACTTC. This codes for CASSLAPGLGEQYF.

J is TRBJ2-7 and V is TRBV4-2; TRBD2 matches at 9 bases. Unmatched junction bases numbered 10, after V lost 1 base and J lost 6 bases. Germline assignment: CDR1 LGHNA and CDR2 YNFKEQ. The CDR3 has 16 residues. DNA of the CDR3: TGTGCCAGCAGCCAAGCCGTCCTAGCGGGAACTATCGAGCAGTACTTC. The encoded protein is CASSQAVLAGTIEQYF.

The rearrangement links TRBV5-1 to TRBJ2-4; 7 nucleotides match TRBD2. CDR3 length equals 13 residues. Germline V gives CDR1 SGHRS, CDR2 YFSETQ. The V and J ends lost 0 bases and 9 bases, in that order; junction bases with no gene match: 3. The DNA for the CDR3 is TGCGCCAGCAGCTTGGAAAGCGGGGTCATTCAGTACTTC. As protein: CASSLESGVIQYF.

DNA for the CDR3: TGCGCCAGCAGCTTGGGTTCCAACAATGAGCAGTTCTTC. Amino acid sequence: CASSLGSNNEQFF. The chain carries TRBV5-1 and TRBJ2-1; D is uncertain. With 0 bases removed from V and 5 bases from J, the gap between germline ends came to 6 bases. Germline V gene lookup returns CDR1 SGHRS and CDR2 YFSETQ. This CDR3 contains 13 residues.

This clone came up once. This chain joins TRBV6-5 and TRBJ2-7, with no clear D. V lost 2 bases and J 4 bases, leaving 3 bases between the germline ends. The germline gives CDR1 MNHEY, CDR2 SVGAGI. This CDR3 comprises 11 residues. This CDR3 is CASSYRYEQYF. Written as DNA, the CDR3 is TGTGCCAGCAGTTACCGGTACGAGCAGTACTTC.

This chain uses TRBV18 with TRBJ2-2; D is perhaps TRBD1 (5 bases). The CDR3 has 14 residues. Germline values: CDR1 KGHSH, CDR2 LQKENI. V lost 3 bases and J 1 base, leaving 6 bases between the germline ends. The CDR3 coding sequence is TGTGCCAGCTCACCCGGACAGAACACCGGGGAGCTGTTTTTT. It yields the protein CASSPGQNTGELFF.

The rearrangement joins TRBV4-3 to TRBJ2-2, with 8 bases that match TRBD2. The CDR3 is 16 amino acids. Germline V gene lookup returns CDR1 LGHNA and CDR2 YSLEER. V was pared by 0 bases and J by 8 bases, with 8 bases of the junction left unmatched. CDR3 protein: CASSQDHGRAWGELFF. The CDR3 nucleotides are TGCGCCAGCAGCCAAGATCACGGGAGGGCTTGGGGGGAGCTGTTTTTT.

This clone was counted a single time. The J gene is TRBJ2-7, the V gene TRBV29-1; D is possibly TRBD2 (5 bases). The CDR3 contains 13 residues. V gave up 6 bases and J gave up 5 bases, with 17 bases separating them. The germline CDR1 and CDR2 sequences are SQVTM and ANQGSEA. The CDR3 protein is CSVAGILVDEQYF. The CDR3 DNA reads TGCAGCGTGGCCGGGATACTCGTCGACGAGCAGTACTTC.

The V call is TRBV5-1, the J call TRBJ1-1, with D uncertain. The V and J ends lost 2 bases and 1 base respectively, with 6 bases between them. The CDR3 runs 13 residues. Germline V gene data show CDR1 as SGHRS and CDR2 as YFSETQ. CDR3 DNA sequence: TGCGCCAGCAGCTTCATGGCGAACACTGAAGCTTTCTTT. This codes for CASSFMANTEAFF.